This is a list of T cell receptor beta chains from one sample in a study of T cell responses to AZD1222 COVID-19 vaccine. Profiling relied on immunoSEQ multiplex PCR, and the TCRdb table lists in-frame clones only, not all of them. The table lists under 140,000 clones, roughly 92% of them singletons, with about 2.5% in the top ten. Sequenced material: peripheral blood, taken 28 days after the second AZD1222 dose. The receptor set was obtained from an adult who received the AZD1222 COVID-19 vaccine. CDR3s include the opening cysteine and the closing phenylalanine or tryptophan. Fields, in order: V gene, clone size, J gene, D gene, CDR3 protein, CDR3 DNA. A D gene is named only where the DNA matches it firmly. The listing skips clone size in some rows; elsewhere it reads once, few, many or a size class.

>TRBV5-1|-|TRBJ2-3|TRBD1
CASSSDRVTDTQYF
TGCGCCAGCAGCTCGGACAGGGTAACAGATACGCAGTATTTT
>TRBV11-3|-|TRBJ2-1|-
CASSQGGGSNEQFF
TGTGCCAGCAGCCAAGGGGGGGGTTCCAATGAGCAGTTCTTC
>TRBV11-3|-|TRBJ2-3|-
CASSLFGNPTDTQYF
TGTGCCAGCAGCTTATTCGGTAACCCCACAGATACGCAGTATTTT
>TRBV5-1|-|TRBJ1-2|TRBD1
CASSPGQGTGGYTF
TGCGCCAGCAGCCCAGGACAGGGGACAGGCGGCTACACCTTC
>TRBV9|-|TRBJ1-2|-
CASSAGVYGYTF
TGTGCCAGCAGCGCAGGGGTCTATGGCTACACCTTC
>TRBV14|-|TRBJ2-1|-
CASSQRSGVPWDYNEQFF
TGTGCCAGCAGCCAAAGATCGGGGGTCCCCTGGGATTACAATGAGCAGTTCTTC
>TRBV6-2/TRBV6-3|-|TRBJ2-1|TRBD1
CASSYSRGQGEFF
TGTGCCAGCAGTTACTCTCGGGGACAGGGGGAATTCTTC
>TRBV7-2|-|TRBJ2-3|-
CASSLVAYTDTQYF
TGTGCCAGCAGCTTAGTGGCCTACACAGATACGCAGTATTTT
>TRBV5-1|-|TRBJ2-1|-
CASSLADPSSYNEQFF
TGCGCCAGCAGCTTGGCCGACCCCTCCTCCTACAATGAGCAGTTCTTC
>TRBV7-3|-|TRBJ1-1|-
CASSLFPRSTEAFF
TGTGCCAGCAGCTTATTCCCGAGGAGCACTGAGGCTTTCTTT
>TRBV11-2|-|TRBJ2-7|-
CASSPLGYEQYF
TGTGCCAGCAGCCCGTTGGGGTACGAGCAGTACTTC
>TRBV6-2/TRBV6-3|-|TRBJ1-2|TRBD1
CASSYGDRIFYGYTF
TGTGCCAGCAGTTACGGGGACAGGATCTTCTATGGCTACACCTTC
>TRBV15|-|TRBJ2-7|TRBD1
CATSGQTGGLSYEQYF
TGTGCCACCAGCGGACAGACAGGGGGCCTCAGCTACGAGCAGTACTTC
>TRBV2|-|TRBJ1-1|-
CASSEDMNTEAFF
TGTGCCAGCAGTGAAGACATGAACACTGAAGCTTTCTTT
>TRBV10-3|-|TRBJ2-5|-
CAISDSLGGDRQGEETQYF
TGTGCCATCAGTGACAGTTTGGGGGGGGACCGACAGGGCGAAGAGACCCAGTACTTC
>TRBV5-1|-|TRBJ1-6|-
CASSFGTPNNSPLHF
TGCGCCAGCAGCTTCGGGACACCTAATAATTCACCCCTCCACTTT
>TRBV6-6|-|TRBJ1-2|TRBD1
CASSYSLDRNYGYTF
TGTGCCAGCAGTTACTCCTTGGACAGGAACTATGGCTACACCTTC
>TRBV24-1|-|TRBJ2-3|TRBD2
CATSDRRGASDTQYF
TGTGCCACCAGTGATCGGCGGGGGGCTTCGGATACGCAGTATTTT
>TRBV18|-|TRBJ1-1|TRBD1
CASSSGQGSTEAFF
TGTGCCAGCTCGTCGGGACAGGGATCCACTGAAGCTTTCTTT
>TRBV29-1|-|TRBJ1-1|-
CSVEGDTEAFF
TGCAGCGTTGAAGGGGACACTGAAGCTTTCTTT
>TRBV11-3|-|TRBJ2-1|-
CASSSRDWSFF
TGTGCCAGCAGCTCCCGGGACTGGAGTTTCTTC
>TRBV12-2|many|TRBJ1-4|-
CASRSTGTRQGLNEKLFF
TGTGCAAGTCGCTCTACCGGCACCCGACAGGGGCTTAATGAAAAACTGTTTTTT